A single sample gave rise to the 20 T cell receptor beta chains below, sequenced in a study of blood T cell repertoires in COVID-19. This table comes from immunoSEQ multiplex PCR, and its TCRdb copy is limited to in-frame clones, with some not included. This sample has 21,000 or so clones, with around 89% found just once. The sample consisted of peripheral blood. All receptors come from a man between 65 and 85 years old with active COVID-19.

The rearrangement joins TRBV2 to TRBJ1-2; 7 bases are shared with TRBD1. Germline-derived CDR1 and CDR2 are SNHLY and FYNNEI. V gave up 4 bases and J gave up 2 bases; unmatched junction bases: 1. This CDR3 spans 13 amino acids. The CDR3 here is CASSAGQNYGYTF. The CDR3 DNA sequence: TGTGCCAGCAGTGCGGGACAGAACTATGGCTACACCTTC.

The chain uses TRBV7-2 and TRBJ1-1; 12 bases fit TRBD1. Germline trimming cut 7 bases from V and 3 bases from J; bases unmatched to any gene: 12. Germline V lookup: CDR1 SGHTA, CDR2 FQGNSA. The CDR3 sequence is 17 residues long. CDR3 sequence: CASKTRPGQGAYTEAFF. As DNA, the CDR3 is TGTGCCAGCAAAACCAGACCGGGACAGGGGGCCTACACTGAAGCTTTCTTT.

This clone was seen a few times. The gene calls are TRBV7-2 and TRBJ2-1; 10 bases agree with TRBD1. Unmatched junction bases numbered 2, after V lost 1 base and J lost 5 bases. From germline, CDR1 is SGHTA and CDR2 FQGNSA. The CDR3 runs to 15 residues. CDR3 residues: CASSLGQGAHNEQFF. The CDR3 coding sequence is TGTGCCAGCAGCTTAGGACAGGGGGCCCACAATGAGCAGTTCTTC.

The chain combines TRBV30 with TRBJ1-2; 7 nucleotides match TRBD1. Germline CDR1 GTSNPN, CDR2 SVGIG (reference sequence). V gave up 7 bases and J gave up 5 bases; unmatched junction bases: 4. The CDR3 has 11 residues. CDR3 DNA: TGTGCCTTAGGACAGGCGTATGGCTACACCTTC. Protein sequence: CALGQAYGYTF.

This sequence joins TRBV2 and TRBJ1-1; 10 nucleotides agree with TRBD1. V trimming: 5 bases; J trimming: 3 bases; junction bases outside the gene matches: 6. There are 15 residues in the CDR3. CDR1 and CDR2 (germline): SNHLY, FYNNEI. CDR3 coding DNA: TGTGCCAGCAGTCGGACAGGGGGGCCATACACTGAAGCTTTCTTT. Translated, it gives CASSRTGGPYTEAFF.

The chain has TRBV4-1 and TRBJ1-5; D call uncertain. This CDR3 comprises 15 residues. The ends were cut back, 1 base at V and 3 bases at J, with 10 bases in the middle. Germline V gene lookup returns CDR1 MGHRA and CDR2 YSYEKL. This CDR3 reads CASSQVFTTNQPQHF. DNA for the CDR3: TGCGCCAGCAGCCAAGTGTTCACAACCAATCAGCCCCAGCATTTT.

This clone was recorded a few times. This chain connects TRBV9 to TRBJ2-7; no reliable D call. Germline V gene data show CDR1 as SGDLS and CDR2 as YYNGEE. The CDR3 is 13 amino acids. Trimming took 1 base from V and 2 from J, leaving 7 bases between them. DNA of the CDR3: TGTGCCAGCAGCGTATCCCCCACCTACGAGCAGTACTTC. This sequence encodes CASSVSPTYEQYF.

This clone was counted between two and nine times. The chain employs TRBV5-1 and TRBJ2-5, with 12 positions matching TRBD2. With V trimmed by 1 base and J by 3 bases, 1 base remained unmatched. Germline loops: CDR1 SGHRS, CDR2 YFSETQ. CDR3 length: 15 residues. CDR3 sequence (DNA): TGCGCCAGCAGCTTGCTAGCGGGAGGGAAAGAGACCCAGTACTTC. It specifies CASSLLAGGKETQYF.

This clone showed up just once. The chain uses TRBV5-1 and TRBJ1-5; possibly TRBD1 for D (5 bases). This CDR3 contains 15 residues. V gave up 0 bases and J gave up 2 bases, with 9 bases separating them. Germline assignment: CDR1 SGHRS and CDR2 YFSETQ. DNA of the CDR3: TGCGCCAGCAGCTTGGAGGGGTATCGCAATCAGCCCCAGCATTTT. Protein product: CASSLEGYRNQPQHF.

Notes on this clone: The same CDR3 can be traced to other DNA sequences in this sample. V usage is TRBV2 and J usage is TRBJ1-5; the D gene is possibly TRBD1 (5 bases). Germline V CDR1 and CDR2: SNHLY, FYNNEI. V lost 1 base and J 7 bases, leaving 14 bases between the germline ends. CDR3 length: 15 amino acids. This CDR3 is CASSEEVGGGQPQHF. The CDR3, as DNA: TGTGCCAGCAGTGAAGAGGTCGGGGGGGGGCAGCCCCAGCATTTT.

V and J are TRBV3-1 (or the pseudogene TRBV3-2) and TRBJ1-2; D is perhaps TRBD1 (6 bases). Germline V gene lookup returns CDR1 LGHDT and CDR2 YNNKEL (reference sequence). This CDR3 contains 16 residues. Trimming took 4 bases from V and 8 from J, leaving 23 bases between them. CDR3 coding DNA: TGTGCCAGCAGCCTCTTATCCAGGGGCCTAGTTCAAGGCTACACCTTC. Protein product: CASSLLSRGLVQGYTF.

This rearrangement joins TRBV28 to TRBJ2-3; a weak D match, TRBD2 (5 bases). The V end was cut by 4 bases, the J end by 5 bases, with 22 bases between. Germline loops: CDR1 MDHEN, CDR2 SYDVKM. The CDR3 spans 17 residues. In nucleotides, the CDR3 is TGTGCCAGCAGTTCACCCGCGGCGGGCCCGTTGCAAGATACGCAGTATTTT. It translates to CASSSPAAGPLQDTQYF.

This clone was observed once. The V and J genes are TRBV24-1 and TRBJ2-2; 9 bases are shared with TRBD2. With V trimmed by 9 bases and J by 4 bases, 8 bases remained unmatched. Germline-derived CDR1 and CDR2 are KGHDR and SFDVKD. This CDR3 contains 15 residues. The CDR3 loop is CATSTSSGVTGELFF. The CDR3 bases are TGTGCCACCTCCACCTCTAGCGGGGTCACCGGGGAGCTGTTTTTT.

CDR3 sequence reads: CASSLGDRTIGREKLFF. CDR3 coding DNA: TGTGCCAGCAGCTTAGGAGACAGGACCATAGGACGTGAAAAACTGTTTTTT. The chain joins TRBV11-3 to TRBJ1-4, with D perhaps matching TRBD1 (6 bases). CDR3 length equals 17 residues. Germline values: CDR1 SGHNT, CDR2 YENEEA. Deletions cut 1 base from V and 7 bases from J, with 19 bases between.

This chain links TRBV5-7 with TRBJ1-5; D gene uncertain. TRBV5-7 is placed among ORFs of uncertain function. The V gene lost 7 bases and the J gene lost 0 bases, with 20 bases spanning the gap. The CDR3 totals 17 residues. The DNA for the CDR3 is TGTGCCAGCGTACCTTTAGTGAACAGAGATAGCAATCAGCCCCAGCATTTT. Translation: CASVPLVNRDSNQPQHF.

The chain joins TRBV14 to TRBJ2-1; 9 nucleotides line up with TRBD2. The germline V gene has CDR1 SGHDN and CDR2 FVKESK. The CDR3 totals 17 residues. With 2 bases clipped from V and 9 bases from J, the junction kept 14 bases outside the gene matches. CDR3 sequence: CASSQLGGLAGYGEQFF. CDR3 nucleotide sequence: TGTGCCAGCAGCCAATTGGGTGGGCTAGCGGGATATGGTGAGCAGTTCTTC.

This clone was seen more than once but under ten times. This chain links TRBV7-9 with TRBJ1-4; D uncertain. CDR1 is SEHNR and CDR2 is FQNEAQ in the germline V gene (reference sequence). This CDR3 has 14 residues. V lost 5 bases and J lost 8, with 15 bases in between. This CDR3 is CASSRLLTGEKLFF. CDR3 nucleotide sequence: TGTGCCAGCAGCCGGCTTCTCACCGGGGAAAAACTGTTTTTT.

In its sample, this clone was seen once. The V gene is TRBV11-1, the J gene TRBJ2-5; a possible D gene is TRBD1 (6 bases). The germline V and J ends were trimmed by 5 bases and 1 base, with 11 bases remaining between them. Germline values: CDR1 SGHAT, CDR2 FQDESV (reference sequence). This CDR3 is built from 14 residues. As DNA, the CDR3 is TGTGCCAGCAGCCCTCGGACAGTCCAAGAGACCCAGTACTTC. As protein: CASSPRTVQETQYF.

The chain couples TRBV6-4 to TRBJ2-1; 10 bases agree with TRBD1. V was clipped by 3 bases and J by 6 bases; unmatched bases: 5. CDR1 and CDR2 from the germline V gene are MRHNA and SNTAGT. The CDR3 is 15 residues long. CDR3 loop: CASSESGQGGNEQFF. In nucleotides, the CDR3 is TGTGCCAGCAGTGAGTCCGGACAGGGGGGCAATGAGCAGTTCTTC.

This clone was counted only a few times. The chain uses TRBV5-1 and TRBJ2-7; D gene uncertain. V lost 0 bases and J 0 bases, leaving 10 bases between the germline ends. Germline lookup yields CDR1 SGHRS and CDR2 YFSETQ. The CDR3 is made up of 15 amino acids. CDR3 coding DNA: TGCGCCAGCAGCTTGGGGCGGCCGAGCTCCTACGAGCAGTACTTC. The encoded protein is CASSLGRPSSYEQYF. Complete variable domain (other parts from reference TRBV5-1 and TRBJ2-7): KAGVTQTPRYLIKTRGQQVTLSCSPISGHRSVSWYQQTPGQGLQFLFEYFSETQRNKGNFPGRFSGRQFSNSRSEMNVSTLELGDSALYLCASSLGRPSSYEQYFGPGTRLTVT.